Reported below is one TCR beta chain. These data belong to a study of read filtering for tumor transcriptome and immune sequencing. From 300 to 400 ng of RNA, a library with molecular barcoded alpha/delta and beta/gamma adaptors was made. TCRdb re-analysed the reads in MiXCR, keeping a single row per CDR3 protein. The table has 40,000 or so distinct CDR3 sequences, 10% to 15% seen once. CDR1 and CDR2 from the germline V gene are MNHNY and SVGAGI (reference sequence). The CDR3 is 13 amino acids. The ends were cut back, 2 bases at V and 3 bases at J, with 8 bases in the middle. Sequenced input: a population of CD138-negative cells sorted from bone marrow. This TCR was sampled from a donor aged 40 or over with multiple myeloma. This chain uses TRBV6-6 with TRBJ2-7, with D perhaps TRBD2 (7 bases). CDR3 amino acids: CASSYRGGYEQYF. The CDR3 DNA reads TGTGCCAGCAGTTACAGGGGGGGCTACGAGCAGTACTTC.